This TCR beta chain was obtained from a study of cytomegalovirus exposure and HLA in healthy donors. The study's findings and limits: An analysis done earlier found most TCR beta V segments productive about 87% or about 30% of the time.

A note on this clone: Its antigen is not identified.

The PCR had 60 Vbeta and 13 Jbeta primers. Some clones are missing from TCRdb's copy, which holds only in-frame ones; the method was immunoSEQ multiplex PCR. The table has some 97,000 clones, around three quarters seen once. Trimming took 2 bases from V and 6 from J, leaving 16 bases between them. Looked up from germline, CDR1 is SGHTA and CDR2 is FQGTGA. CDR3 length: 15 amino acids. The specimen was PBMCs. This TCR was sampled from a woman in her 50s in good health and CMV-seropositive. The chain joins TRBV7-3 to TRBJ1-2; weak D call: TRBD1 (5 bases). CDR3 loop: CASSLLGAGRDGYTF. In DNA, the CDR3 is TGTGCCAGCAGCTTATTAGGTGCAGGGAGGGATGGCTACACCTTC.